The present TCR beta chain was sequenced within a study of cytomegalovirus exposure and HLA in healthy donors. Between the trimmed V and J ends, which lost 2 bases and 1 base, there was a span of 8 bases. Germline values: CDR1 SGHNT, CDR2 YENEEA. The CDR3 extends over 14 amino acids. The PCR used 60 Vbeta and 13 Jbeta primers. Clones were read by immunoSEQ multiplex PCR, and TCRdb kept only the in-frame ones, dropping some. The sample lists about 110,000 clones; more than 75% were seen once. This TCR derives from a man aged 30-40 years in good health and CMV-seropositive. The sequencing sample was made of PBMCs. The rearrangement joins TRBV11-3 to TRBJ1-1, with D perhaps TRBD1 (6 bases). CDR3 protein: CASSLTRGNTEAFF. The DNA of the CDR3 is TGTGCCAGCAGCTTAACCAGGGGGAACACTGAAGCTTTCTTT.